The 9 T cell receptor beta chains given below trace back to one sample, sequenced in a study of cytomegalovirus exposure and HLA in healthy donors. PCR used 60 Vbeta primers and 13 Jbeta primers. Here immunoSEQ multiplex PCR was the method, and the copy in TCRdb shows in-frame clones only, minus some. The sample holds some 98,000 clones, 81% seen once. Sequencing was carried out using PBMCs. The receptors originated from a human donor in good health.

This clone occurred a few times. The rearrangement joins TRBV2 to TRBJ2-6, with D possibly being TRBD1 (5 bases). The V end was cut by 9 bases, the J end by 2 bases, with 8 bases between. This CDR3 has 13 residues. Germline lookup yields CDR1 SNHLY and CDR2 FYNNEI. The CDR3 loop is CASKDTGANVLTF. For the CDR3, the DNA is TGTGCCAGTAAGGACACTGGGGCCAACGTCCTGACTTTC.

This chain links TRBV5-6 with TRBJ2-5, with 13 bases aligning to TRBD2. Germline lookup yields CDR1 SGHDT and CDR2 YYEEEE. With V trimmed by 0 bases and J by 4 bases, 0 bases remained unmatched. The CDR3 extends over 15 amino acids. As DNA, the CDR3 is TGTGCCAGCAGCTTGGGGACTAGCGGGGGAGAGACCCAGTACTTC. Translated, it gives CASSLGTSGGETQYF. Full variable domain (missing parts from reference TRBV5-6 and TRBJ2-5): DAGVTQSPTHLIKTRGQQVTLRCSPKSGHDTVSWYQQALGQGPQFIFQYYEEEERQRGNFPDRFSGHQFPNYSSELNVNALLLGDSALYLCASSLGTSGGETQYFGPGTRLLVL.

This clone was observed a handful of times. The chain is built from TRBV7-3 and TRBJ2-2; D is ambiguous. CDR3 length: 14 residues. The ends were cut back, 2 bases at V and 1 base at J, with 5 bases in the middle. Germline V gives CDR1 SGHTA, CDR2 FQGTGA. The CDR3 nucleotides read TGTGCCAGCAGCTTAGGCAGGAACACCGGGGAGCTGTTTTTT. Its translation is CASSLGRNTGELFF. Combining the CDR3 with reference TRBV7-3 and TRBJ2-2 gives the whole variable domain GAGVSQTPSNKVTEKGKYVELRCDPISGHTALYWYRQSLGQGPEFLIYFQGTGAADDSGLPNDRFFAVRPEGSVSTLKIQRTERGDSAVYLCASSLGRNTGELFFGEGSRLTVL.

CDR3 sequence (DNA): TGTGCCAGCAGCGTGGCGGGGCTAGCGGACTACGAGCAGTACTTC. Amino acids: CASSVAGLADYEQYF. The V call is TRBV28, the J call TRBJ2-7; 7 positions match TRBD2. The V gene end was trimmed by 6 bases and the J gene end by 3 bases; junction bases not matched to a gene: 11. This CDR3 has 15 residues. CDR1 is MDHEN, CDR2 SYDVKM, per germline.

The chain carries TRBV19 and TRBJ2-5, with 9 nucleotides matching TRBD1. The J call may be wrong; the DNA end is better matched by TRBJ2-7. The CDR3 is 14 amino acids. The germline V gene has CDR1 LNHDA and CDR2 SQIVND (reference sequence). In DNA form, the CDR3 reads TGTGCCAGTAGCCCCGGGACAGGGACAGGCGAGCAGTACTTC. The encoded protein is CASSPGTGTGEQYF.

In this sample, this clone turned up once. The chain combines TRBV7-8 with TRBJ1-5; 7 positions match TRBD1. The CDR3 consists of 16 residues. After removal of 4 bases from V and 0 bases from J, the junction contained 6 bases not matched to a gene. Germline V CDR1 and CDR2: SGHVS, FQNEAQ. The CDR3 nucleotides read TGTGCCAGCAGCTGGGGGACAGCAAATAGCAATCAGCCCCAGCATTTT. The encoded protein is CASSWGTANSNQPQHF.

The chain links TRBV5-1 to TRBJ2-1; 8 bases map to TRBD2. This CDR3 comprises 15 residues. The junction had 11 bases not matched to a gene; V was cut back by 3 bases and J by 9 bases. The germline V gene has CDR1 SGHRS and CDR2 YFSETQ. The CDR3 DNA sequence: TGCGCCAGCAGCTACTACCGGGGGGGTATCGGTGAGCAGTTCTTC. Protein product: CASSYYRGGIGEQFF.

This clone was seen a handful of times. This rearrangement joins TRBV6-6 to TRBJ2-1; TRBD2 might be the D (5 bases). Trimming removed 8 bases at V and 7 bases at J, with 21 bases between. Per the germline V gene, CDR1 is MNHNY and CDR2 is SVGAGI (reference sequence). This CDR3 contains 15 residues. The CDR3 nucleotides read TGTGCCAGCTTAAAGACCGGCCTAAGAGGGAATGAGCAGTTCTTC. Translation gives CASLKTGLRGNEQFF.

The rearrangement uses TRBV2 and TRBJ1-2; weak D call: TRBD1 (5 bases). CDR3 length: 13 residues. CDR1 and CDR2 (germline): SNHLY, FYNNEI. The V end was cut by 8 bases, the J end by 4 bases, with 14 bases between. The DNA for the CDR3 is TGTGCCAGCGTGGGGGGGGGACGCTATGGCTACACCTTC. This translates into CASVGGGRYGYTF.